There are many counts of the clone carrying this T cell receptor beta chain. Its matching antigen is unknown. The data were obtained in a study of CD8 T cells in ankylosing spondylitis. Study outcomes and limitations: Clones linked to disease were reported to show significant enrichment in matched ankylosing spondylitis synovial fluid. Disease-linked clones bore a CD8+ phenotype, appearing relatively rarely in peripheral blood. Among TCR beta sequences, a motif of eight highly homologous variants appeared characteristic of ankylosing spondylitis blood.

With molecular barcodes, quantitative 5'-RACE was used to make the TCR beta libraries. TCRdb redid the calling of the 5' RACE reads with MiXCR, one entry per CDR3 protein. The data hold 150,000 to 200,000 distinct CDR3 sequences, with roughly 20% observed a single time. J gave up 7 bases and V 6 bases, and 1 base lay outside the gene matches. This CDR3 region has 11 residues. Germline values: CDR1 ENHRY, CDR2 SYGVKD. The source material was blood, either unsorted or a sorted T cell fraction (not recorded which). The chain carries TRBV10-3 and TRBJ1-1, with 8 bases fitting TRBD1. This sequence originates from a male donor aged 5 to 30 with ankylosing spondylitis or in good health (not recorded which). This chain's CDR3 is CAISGTGEAFF. Written as DNA, the CDR3 is TGTGCCATCAGCGGGACAGGTGAAGCTTTCTTT.